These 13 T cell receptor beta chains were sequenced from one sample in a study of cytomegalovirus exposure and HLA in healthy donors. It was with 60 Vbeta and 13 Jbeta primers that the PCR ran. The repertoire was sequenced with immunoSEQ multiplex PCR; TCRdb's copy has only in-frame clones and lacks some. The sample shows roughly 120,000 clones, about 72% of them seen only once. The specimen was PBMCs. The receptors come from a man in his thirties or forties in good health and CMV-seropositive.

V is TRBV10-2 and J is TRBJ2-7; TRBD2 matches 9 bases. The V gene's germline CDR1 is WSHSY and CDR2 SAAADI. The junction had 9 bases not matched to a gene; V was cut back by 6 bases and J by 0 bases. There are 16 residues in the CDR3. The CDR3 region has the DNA TGCGCCAGCAGCGGGGGGACTAGCAAACTCTCCTACGAGCAGTACTTC. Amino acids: CASSGGTSKLSYEQYF.

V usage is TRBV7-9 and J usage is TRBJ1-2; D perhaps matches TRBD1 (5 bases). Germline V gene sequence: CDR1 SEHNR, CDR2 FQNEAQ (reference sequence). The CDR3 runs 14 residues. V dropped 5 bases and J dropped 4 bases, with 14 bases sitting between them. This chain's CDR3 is CASSEGVGPYGYTF. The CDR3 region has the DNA TGTGCCAGCAGCGAAGGGGTAGGGCCCTATGGCTACACCTTC.

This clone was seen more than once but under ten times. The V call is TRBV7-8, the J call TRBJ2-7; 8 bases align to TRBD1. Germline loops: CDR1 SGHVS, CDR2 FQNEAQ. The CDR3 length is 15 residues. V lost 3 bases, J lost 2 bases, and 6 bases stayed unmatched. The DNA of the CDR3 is TGTGCCAGCAGCTTTCACGACAGGGGTGCCTACGAGCAGTACTTC. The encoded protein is CASSFHDRGAYEQYF.

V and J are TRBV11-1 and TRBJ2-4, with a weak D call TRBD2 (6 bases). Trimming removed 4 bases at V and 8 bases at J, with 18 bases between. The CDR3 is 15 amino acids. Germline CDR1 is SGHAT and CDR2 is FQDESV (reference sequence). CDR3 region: CASSSFGGGKDIQYF. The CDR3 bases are TGTGCCAGCAGCTCCTTCGGGGGTGGCAAGGACATTCAGTACTTC.

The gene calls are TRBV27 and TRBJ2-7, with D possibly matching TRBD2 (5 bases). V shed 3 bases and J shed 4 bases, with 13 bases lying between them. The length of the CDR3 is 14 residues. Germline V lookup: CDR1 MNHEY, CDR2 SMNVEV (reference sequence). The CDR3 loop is CASSFGGAAYEQYF. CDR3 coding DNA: TGTGCCAGCAGTTTCGGAGGAGCTGCTTACGAGCAGTACTTC.

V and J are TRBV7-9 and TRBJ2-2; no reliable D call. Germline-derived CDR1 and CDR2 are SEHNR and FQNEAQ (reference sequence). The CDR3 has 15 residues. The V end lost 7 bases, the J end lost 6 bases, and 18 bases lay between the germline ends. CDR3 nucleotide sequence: TGTGCCAGCATCCCCTCCCCTCTGGCCGCCGGGGAGCTGTTTTTT. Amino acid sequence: CASIPSPLAAGELFF.

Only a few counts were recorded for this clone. The CDR3 nucleotides read TGTGCCAGCAGCTTAGCGGTTAGCGGGAACGACGCCTACGAGCAGTACTTC. This codes for CASSLAVSGNDAYEQYF. The rearrangement links TRBV7-2 to TRBJ2-7, with TRBD2 matching over 8 bases. The CDR3 length is 17 residues. After removal of 0 bases from V and 2 bases from J, the junction contained 9 bases not matched to a gene. The germline gives CDR1 SGHTA, CDR2 FQGNSA.

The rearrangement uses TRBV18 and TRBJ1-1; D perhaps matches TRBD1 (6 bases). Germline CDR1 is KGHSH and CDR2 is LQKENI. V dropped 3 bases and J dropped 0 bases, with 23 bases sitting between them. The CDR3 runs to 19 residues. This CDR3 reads CASSPTGAELTGMNTEAFF. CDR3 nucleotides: TGTGCCAGCTCACCCACTGGTGCAGAGCTGACAGGCATGAACACTGAAGCTTTCTTT.

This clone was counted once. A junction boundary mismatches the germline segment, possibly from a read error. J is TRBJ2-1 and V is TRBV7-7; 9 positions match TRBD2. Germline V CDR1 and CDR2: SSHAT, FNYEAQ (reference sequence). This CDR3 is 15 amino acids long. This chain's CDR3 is CASSLAGGAYNEQFF. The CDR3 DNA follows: TGTGCTAGCAGCTTGGCGGGAGGGGCTTACAATGAGCAGTTCTTC.

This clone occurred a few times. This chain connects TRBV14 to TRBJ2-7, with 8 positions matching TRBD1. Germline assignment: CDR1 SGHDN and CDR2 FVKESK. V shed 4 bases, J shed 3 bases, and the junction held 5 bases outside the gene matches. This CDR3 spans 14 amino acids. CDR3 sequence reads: CASSRDRGGYEQYF. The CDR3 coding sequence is TGTGCCAGCAGCCGTGACAGGGGTGGCTACGAGCAGTACTTC.

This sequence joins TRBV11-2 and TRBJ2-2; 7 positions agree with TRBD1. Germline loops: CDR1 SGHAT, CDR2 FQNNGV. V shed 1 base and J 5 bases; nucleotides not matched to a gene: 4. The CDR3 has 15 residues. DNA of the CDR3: TGTGCCAGCAGCTTAGCGGCCAGGGGGACCGGGGAGCTGTTTTTT. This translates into CASSLAARGTGELFF.

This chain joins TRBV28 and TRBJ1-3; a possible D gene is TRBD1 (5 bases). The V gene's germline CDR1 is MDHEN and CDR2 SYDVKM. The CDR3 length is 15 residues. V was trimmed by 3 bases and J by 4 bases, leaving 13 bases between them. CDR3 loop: CASSLSQGLGNTIYF. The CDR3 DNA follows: TGTGCCAGCAGTTTGAGCCAGGGTTTAGGAAACACCATATATTTT.

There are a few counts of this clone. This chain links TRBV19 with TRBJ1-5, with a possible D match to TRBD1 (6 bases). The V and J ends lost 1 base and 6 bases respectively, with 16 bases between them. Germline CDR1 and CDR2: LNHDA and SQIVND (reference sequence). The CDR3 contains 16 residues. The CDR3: CASSIGWNRAIQPQHF. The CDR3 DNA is TGTGCCAGTAGTATAGGGTGGAACAGGGCGATTCAGCCCCAGCATTTT. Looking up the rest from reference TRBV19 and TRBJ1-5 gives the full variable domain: DGGITQSPKYLFRKEGQNVTLSCEQNLNHDAMYWYRQDPGQGLRLIYYSQIVNDFQKGDIAEGYSVSREKKESFPLTVTSAQKNPTAFYLCASSIGWNRAIQPQHFGDGTRLSIL.